This T cell receptor (beta chain) was found in a study of blood T cell repertoires in COVID-19 (dated by TCRdb to 2020 to 2022). Background for the entire study: The collaborator samples originated in the United States, Italy and Spain and spanned the acute and convalescent phases of COVID-19. A de-identified subject ID, COVID-19 status, age in years and sex were almost always included in the sample metadata. Subjects who had been exposed to COVID-19, were actively infected with it, or had recovered from it provided the deeply sampled blood TCRbeta repertoires that made up the dataset. The prospective study material was composed of cDNA or gDNA derived from T cells, B-cell-depleted T cells, or PBMCs. The samples were drawn from two sources: the first 160 participants of the ongoing ImmuneRACE study, and 950 to 1,500 subjects contributed by 6 global collaborators. The repertoires were released in a freely available public database meant as a resource for research on the immune response to SARS-CoV-2. Where HLA class I and class II types were available, the types were taken from metadata supplied by the sample provider, not from assay-based typing.

What the research found in general, with its limitations: The quantity of clinical and demographic metadata differed by source and by participant and was supplied without curation.

The CDR3 runs 14 residues from the cysteine to the phenylalanine. The sequence is cut down to CDR3 DNA, 42 bases in frame from base 1. Trimming takes 5 bases off V and 3 bases off J; junction bases not matched to a gene: 4. The germline V gene (reference sequence) supplies CDR1 LNHDA and CDR2 SQIVND. Whole blood was collected in K2EDTA tubes by collaborating institutions according to the institutions' own protocols. For TCRbeta analysis, collaborators shipped samples as frozen whole blood, isolated PBMCs, or DNA extracted from either of those sample types. The immunoSEQ Assay, a bias-controlled multiplex PCR, was used to amplify TCRbeta CDR3 regions from genomic DNA. In the original analysis: The number of nucleated cells in each sample was estimated by amplification of reference gene primers within the assay. To quantify the absolute abundance of each unique TCRbeta CDR3 rearrangement, sequence reads were collapsed and filtered. For each sample, productive Simpson clonality was calculated as the square root of Simpson's diversity index across productive rearrangements. TCRdb holds this immuneACCESS table with in-frame rearrangements only. Some clones are missing; in checked studies, unresolved V genes explain under half, and the rest has no known cause. V and J calls and clone size follow that table, whereas D and trimming were derived from the DNA. This sample holds under 100,000 clones; about 90% were observed only once. 4.6% of the sample lies in the top ten.

Note on this clone: Its antigen is currently not known. The sample holds no much larger clone one base away, and base qualities are not on file.

The sample was peripheral blood. This clonotype originated in a man over 45 with active COVID-19. This chain joins TRBV19 to TRBJ2-1, with TRBD1 identical over 7 junction bases. The CDR3 amino acid sequence is: CASSPGQLYNEQFF. DNA sequence: TGTGCCAGTAGTCCGGGACAGCTCTACAATGAGCAGTTCTTC.